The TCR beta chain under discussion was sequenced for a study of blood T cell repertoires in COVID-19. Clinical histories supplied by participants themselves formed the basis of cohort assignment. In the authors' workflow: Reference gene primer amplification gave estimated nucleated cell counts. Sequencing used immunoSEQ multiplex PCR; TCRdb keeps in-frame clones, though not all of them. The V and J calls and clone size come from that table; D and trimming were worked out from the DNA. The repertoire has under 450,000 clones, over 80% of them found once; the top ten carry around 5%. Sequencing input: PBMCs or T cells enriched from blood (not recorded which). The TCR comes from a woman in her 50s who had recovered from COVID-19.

CDR3 sequence (DNA): TGCGCCAGCAGCCCATCCGGGTCCCCCCAAACAGATACGCAGTATTTT. Its protein product is CASSPSGSPQTDTQYF. The rearrangement links TRBV4-1 to TRBJ2-3; no reliable D call. The CDR3 totals 16 residues. CDR1 is MGHRA and CDR2 is YSYEKL in the germline V gene. V was clipped by 4 bases and J by 3 bases, with 17 bases between them.